A single sample is the source of the 29 T cell receptor beta chains below, sequenced in a study of T-cell reconstitution after alpha-beta-depleted transplantation in children. During its preparation, the TCRbeta library received unique molecular identifiers. Using its own MiXCR run on the PCR reads, TCRdb lists one record per CDR3 protein. Among 150,000 to 200,000 distinct CDR3 sequences listed, 8.5% to 14% were seen once. The specimen comprised PBMCs, sampled before TCRalphabeta/CD19-depleted stem cell transplant. These receptors were taken from a boy aged 2 to 10 with acute myeloid leukemia, due to receive a stem cell transplant.

Many counts were recorded for this clonotype. The rearrangement uses TRBV20-1 and TRBJ1-1; no clear D. The CDR3 contains 13 residues. Per germline, CDR1 DFQATT and CDR2 SNEGSKA (reference sequence). V was pared by 2 bases and J by 1 base, with 8 bases between. The chain's CDR3 is CSARREENTEAFF. In DNA form, the CDR3 reads TGCAGTGCTAGAAGAGAAGAGAACACTGAAGCTTTCTTT.

In this sample, this clonotype turned up once. With a much larger clone just one base away, this may be a read error. This rearrangement joins TRBV20-1 to TRBJ2-7, with a possible D match to TRBD2 (6 bases). This CDR3 contains 13 residues. Germline V gene lookup returns CDR1 DFQATT and CDR2 SNEGSKA (reference sequence). V gave up 3 bases and J gave up 6 bases, with 15 bases separating them. The chain's CDR3 is CSARASAACEQYF. Written as DNA, the CDR3 is TGCAGTGCTAGGGCTAGCGCGGCCTGCGAGCAGTACTTC.

This clonotype was observed at least ten times. The chain has TRBV5-1 and TRBJ1-2; the match to TRBD1 covers 7 bases. The junction had 8 bases not matched to a gene; V was cut back by 3 bases and J by 3 bases. The germline V gene has CDR1 SGHRS and CDR2 YFSETQ. The CDR3 length is 15 residues. The DNA of the CDR3 is TGCGCCAGCAGCTCGGAGACAGGGCTAGACTATGGCTACACCTTC. This sequence encodes CASSSETGLDYGYTF.

This clonotype was picked up many times. The CDR3 loop reads CASSQDRTSGRCSYNEQFF. The CDR3 nucleotides read TGCGCCAGCAGCCAAGACCGGACTAGCGGGAGATGCTCCTACAATGAGCAGTTCTTC. The chain uses TRBV4-1 and TRBJ2-1; 13 positions agree with TRBD2. The germline CDR1 and CDR2 sequences are MGHRA and YSYEKL. This CDR3 has 19 amino acids. Trimming at V came to 0 bases and at J to 0 bases, leaving 5 bases not matched to a gene.

This clonotype was seen ten or more times. The chain recombines TRBV6-2 or TRBV6-3 with TRBJ2-7; TRBD1 aligns across 8 bases. Germline V gives CDR1 MNHEY, CDR2 SVGEGT. This CDR3 comprises 16 residues. Trimming took 2 bases from V and 0 from J; bases not matched to a gene: 6. The CDR3 spells CASSYPTGESSYEQYV. CDR3 nucleotides: TGTGCCAGCAGTTACCCGACAGGGGAGAGCTCCTACGAGCAGTACGTC.

This clonotype was counted ten times or more. J is TRBJ2-7 and V is TRBV20-1; 8 positions agree with TRBD2. The CDR3 covers 14 residues. The V segment lost 3 bases and the J segment 5 bases; nucleotides outside the gene matches: 9. Germline V gene lookup returns CDR1 DFQATT and CDR2 SNEGSKA (reference sequence). This chain's CDR3 is CSASGRAWYHEQYF. CDR3 nucleotides: TGCAGTGCTAGCGGGAGGGCCTGGTATCACGAGCAGTACTTC.

This clonotype was counted ten times or more. The chain uses TRBV7-2 and TRBJ1-2, with 10 nucleotides matching TRBD1. V was pared by 4 bases and J by 6 bases, with 8 bases of the junction left unmatched. The germline V gene has CDR1 SGHTA and CDR2 FQGNSA. The CDR3 consists of 15 residues. CDR3 nucleotides: TGTGCCAGCAGCTCGCCCCCGGGACAGGGGAATGGCTACACCTTC. As protein: CASSSPPGQGNGYTF. The full variable domain, its missing parts supplied by reference TRBV7-2 and TRBJ1-2, is GAGVSQSPSNKVTEKGKDVELRCDPISGHTALYWYRQSLGQGLEFLIYFQGNSAPDKSGLPSDRFSAERTGGSVSTLTIQRTQQEDSAVYLCASSSPPGQGNGYTFGSGTRLTVV.

This clonotype was counted many times. The rearrangement uses TRBV6-5 and TRBJ1-2; D might be TRBD1 (5 bases). V lost 4 bases, J lost 1 base, and 19 bases lay in between. Looked up from germline, CDR1 is MNHEY and CDR2 is SVGAGI. There are 17 residues in the CDR3. DNA of the CDR3: TGTGCCAGCAGTTCCAAGGGGAAAAAGACAGATAACTATGGCTACACCTTC. The encoded protein is CASSSKGKKTDNYGYTF.

This clonotype has at least ten counts. The chain has TRBV5-1 and TRBJ2-5; 8 positions match TRBD2. CDR1 is SGHRS and CDR2 is YFSETQ in the germline V gene. V dropped 6 bases and J dropped 2; count of bases not matched to a gene: 6. The CDR3 has 14 amino acids. CDR3 amino acids: CASTPGGSQETQYF. CDR3 coding DNA: TGCGCCAGCACCCCGGGGGGGAGTCAAGAGACCCAGTACTTC.

The rearrangement uses TRBV12-3 or TRBV12-4 and TRBJ2-5; D is perhaps TRBD1 or TRBD2 (5 bases each). V dropped 6 bases and J dropped 4 bases, with 15 bases sitting between them. The CDR3 is 14 residues long. The CDR3 DNA sequence: TGTGCCAGCAGCTACTACCAGGGACGAGAGACCCAGTACTTC. Its translation is CASSYYQGRETQYF.

Ten or more counts support this clonotype. The chain is built from TRBV4-2 and TRBJ2-2; 7 bases map to TRBD2. CDR1 LGHNA and CDR2 YNFKEQ come from the germline V gene. Trimming at V came to 0 bases and at J to 7 bases, leaving 5 bases not matched to a gene. This CDR3 region has 15 residues. The CDR3 spells CASSQEAGAVGELFF. CDR3 DNA: TGTGCCAGCAGCCAAGAGGCGGGAGCGGTCGGGGAGCTGTTTTTT.

Many counts were recorded for this clonotype. The rearrangement joins TRBV12-3 or TRBV12-4 to TRBJ1-1; D is undetermined. Between the trimmed V and J ends, which lost 10 bases and 4 bases, there was a span of 16 bases. The CDR3 spans 13 residues. The CDR3 DNA is TGTGCCACCGCAGAGCAGGTCAGCACTGAAGCTTTCTTT. Translated, it gives CATAEQVSTEAFF.

This clonotype showed up many times. The chain uses TRBV5-1 and TRBJ2-3; TRBD1 matches at 7 bases. Germline V CDR1 and CDR2: SGHRS, YFSETQ. J was trimmed by 3 bases and V by 7 bases; bases with no gene match: 8. The CDR3 contains 14 residues. The CDR3 DNA sequence: TGCGCCAGCCAATACACAGGGGAGACAGATACGCAGTATTTT. Its protein product is CASQYTGETDTQYF.

This clonotype was counted at least ten times. The chain combines TRBV15 with TRBJ1-1; TRBD1 matches 9 bases. V gave up 3 bases and J gave up 8 bases; unmatched junction bases: 10. This CDR3 has 15 amino acids. The germline gives CDR1 LNHNV, CDR2 YYDKDF (reference sequence). The CDR3 DNA sequence: TGTGCCACCAGCAGGACCGGGACAGGGTGGGTCGAAGCTTTCTTT. It is translated as CATSRTGTGWVEAFF.

At least ten counts were recorded for this clonotype. As DNA, the CDR3 is TGTGCCAGCAGCCTACATAGCAATCAGCCCCAGCATTTT. Translating it yields CASSLHSNQPQHF. The gene calls are TRBV28 and TRBJ1-5, with no clear D. From germline, CDR1 is MDHEN and CDR2 SYDVKM. V lost 6 bases, J lost 0 bases, and 6 bases lay in between. CDR3 length: 13 residues.

The table lists this clonotype with many counts. The rearrangement links TRBV5-1 to TRBJ2-7; D remains unclear. Trimming pared 4 bases from V and 0 bases from J, leaving 8 bases between. Per the germline V gene, CDR1 is SGHRS and CDR2 is YFSETQ. The CDR3 spans 13 residues. The CDR3 spells CASSGDNSYEQYF. The CDR3 DNA sequence: TGCGCCAGCAGCGGCGACAACTCCTACGAGCAGTACTTC.

This clonotype appeared a few times. The CDR3 loop reads CASSRPGANGGYTF. The CDR3 DNA reads TGCGCCAGCAGCCGCCCGGGGGCGAACGGTGGCTACACCTTC. This chain links TRBV4-3 with TRBJ1-2, with D perhaps TRBD1 (6 bases). Germline V CDR1 and CDR2: LGHNA, YSLEER. The CDR3 is 14 residues long. V was cut by 4 bases and J by 7 bases, with 16 bases left in between.

The table lists this clonotype with many counts. The chain has TRBV7-9 and TRBJ2-3; D not certain. Germline-derived CDR1 and CDR2 are SEHNR and FQNEAQ (reference sequence). This CDR3 comprises 16 residues. V was cut by 4 bases and J by 0 bases, with 14 bases left in between. CDR3 coding DNA: TGTGCCAGCAGCTCTCTTTATCTATCCAGCACAGATACGCAGTATTTT. Translating gives CASSSLYLSSTDTQYF.

Comments on this clonotype: This sequence may be a read error, since a much larger clone differs from it by one base. The gene calls are TRBV20-1 and TRBJ2-2; 8 positions match TRBD1. From germline, CDR1 is DFQATT and CDR2 SNEGSKA (reference sequence). The J segment lost 6 bases and the V segment lost 0 bases, leaving 9 bases of the junction unmatched. This CDR3 comprises 16 residues. The CDR3 DNA reads TGCAGTGCTAGAGATCCCGGGGACAGGCGGTCCGGGGAGCTGTTTTTT. It codes for CSARDPGDRRSGELFF.

This clonotype was recorded many times. V and J are TRBV7-2 and TRBJ2-1, with 9 bases lining up with TRBD2. This CDR3 region has 16 residues. V trimming: 0 bases; J trimming: 8 bases; junction bases outside the gene matches: 8. The germline CDR1 and CDR2 sequences are SGHTA and FQGNSA. For the CDR3, the DNA is TGTGCCAGCAGCTTAGCGAGGCGGGAGGGGGGCCATGAGCAGTTCTTC. Amino acids: CASSLARREGGHEQFF.

This clonotype was counted at least ten times. CDR3 bases: TGTGCCAGCAGCTGGATGACAGGTGGAAAGCAGCCCCAGCATTTT. It encodes CASSWMTGGKQPQHF. The chain recombines TRBV3-1 with TRBJ1-5; a possible D gene is TRBD1 (6 bases). Germline CDR1 is LGHDT and CDR2 is YNNKEL (reference sequence). The CDR3 consists of 15 residues. The germline V and J ends were trimmed by 5 bases and 7 bases, with 18 bases remaining between them.

This clonotype was seen ten or more times. The gene calls are TRBV2 and TRBJ2-1, with D unresolved. The CDR3 is 15 residues long. Trimming cost V 6 bases and J 7 bases, with 19 bases left between them. CDR1 SNHLY and CDR2 FYNNEI come from the germline V gene. The CDR3 sequence: CASRSMGVRENEQFF. CDR3 nucleotide sequence: TGTGCCAGCAGGTCAATGGGCGTGCGCGAGAATGAGCAGTTCTTC.

This clonotype was observed many times. V usage is TRBV27 and J usage is TRBJ1-2; D is possibly TRBD1 (6 bases). V was pared by 3 bases and J by 11 bases, with 16 bases between. From germline, CDR1 is MNHEY and CDR2 SMNVEV (reference sequence). CDR3 size: 13 residues. DNA for the CDR3: TGTGCCAGCAGTTTTGCCCAAGGAGGGGGTTACACCTTC. It codes for CASSFAQGGGYTF.

The sample holds many counts of this clonotype. V is TRBV5-1 and J is TRBJ1-3; weak D call: TRBD1 (6 bases). Per germline, CDR1 SGHRS and CDR2 YFSETQ. CDR3 length: 14 amino acids. The ends were cut back, 5 bases at V and 4 bases at J, with 13 bases in the middle. CDR3 sequence (DNA): TGCGCCAGCAGGAATGCAGGGGAGGGAAACACCATATATTTT. Protein product: CASRNAGEGNTIYF.

This clonotype was found many times. The chain joins TRBV5-1 to TRBJ1-1; 7 positions match TRBD1. CDR1 is SGHRS and CDR2 is YFSETQ in the germline V gene. V was clipped by 3 bases and J by 1 base; unmatched bases: 3. CDR3 length equals 14 residues. The CDR3 is CASSSGGPNTEAFF. CDR3 DNA sequence: TGCGCCAGCAGCTCAGGGGGTCCGAACACTGAAGCTTTCTTT.

This clonotype has at least ten counts. The chain has TRBV24-1 and TRBJ2-7; D assignment may be TRBD1 or TRBD2 (7 bases each). Deletions cut 9 bases from V and 3 bases from J, with 17 bases between. The V gene's germline CDR1 is KGHDR and CDR2 SFDVKD. This CDR3 spans 14 amino acids. CDR3 in amino acids: CATAPGGGIYEQYF. Written as DNA, the CDR3 is TGTGCCACCGCCCCAGGGGGGGGAATCTACGAGCAGTACTTC.

This clonotype was detected many times. The chain carries TRBV24-1 and TRBJ2-3, with D unclear. Between the trimmed V and J ends, which lost 0 bases and 0 bases, there was a span of 12 bases. Germline V gene data show CDR1 as KGHDR and CDR2 as SFDVKD. This CDR3 has 17 residues. CDR3 residues: CATSDLMGSTSTDTQYF. Here the CDR3 DNA reads TGTGCCACCAGTGATTTGATGGGGTCTACTAGCACAGATACGCAGTATTTT.

In this sample, this clonotype turned up many times. The chain links TRBV10-3 to TRBJ2-3; 13 bases are shared with TRBD2. The CDR3 totals 15 residues. Germline values: CDR1 ENHRY, CDR2 SYGVKD. V gave up 6 bases and J gave up 4 bases; unmatched junction bases: 4. The CDR3 DNA is TGTGCCATCAGACGGACTAGCGGGGGCTCAGATACGCAGTATTTT. Its protein is CAIRRTSGGSDTQYF.

This clonotype has a count of ten or more. The rearrangement uses TRBV7-9 and TRBJ2-2; D may be TRBD1 (6 bases). V was cut by 5 bases and J by 0 bases, with 13 bases left in between. The CDR3 sequence is 16 residues long. Per germline, CDR1 SEHNR and CDR2 FQNEAQ (reference sequence). Here the CDR3 DNA reads TGTGCCAGCAGCAACGCCGGGACAACGAACACCGGGGAGCTGTTTTTT. Translated, it gives CASSNAGTTNTGELFF.